The 19 T cell receptor beta chains reported below all come from one sample, sequenced in a study of blood T cell repertoires in COVID-19. TCRdb's copy holds only in-frame clones and misses some; the assay was immunoSEQ multiplex PCR. There are about 140,000 clones in the sample; around nine tenths occur only once, and more than 3.5% lies in the top ten. What was sequenced was peripheral blood. These receptors were obtained from a woman aged 35 to 49 with acute or convalescent COVID-19.

The V gene is TRBV4-3, the J gene TRBJ2-1; TRBD2 matches at 9 bases. This CDR3 is 16 amino acids long. Looked up from germline, CDR1 is LGHNA and CDR2 is YSLEER. V lost 4 bases to trimming and J lost 4 bases; unmatched junction nucleotides: 8. CDR3 DNA sequence: TGCGCCAGCAGCCCGAGGACCGCGGGAGGGTACAATGAGCAGTTCTTC. The encoded protein is CASSPRTAGGYNEQFF.

The chain links TRBV14 to TRBJ2-1; D is unresolved. The CDR3 is 12 amino acids. With 1 base removed from V and 10 bases from J, the gap between germline ends came to 8 bases. Germline V gene sequence: CDR1 SGHDN, CDR2 FVKESK. This chain's CDR3 is CASSQAFREQFF. Here the CDR3 DNA reads TGTGCCAGCAGCCAAGCCTTCAGGGAGCAGTTCTTC.

The J gene is TRBJ1-6, the V gene TRBV13; no clear D gene. Per the germline V gene, CDR1 is PRHDT and CDR2 is FYEKMQ (reference sequence). Trimming shortened V by 0 bases and J by 9 bases, and 3 bases separated the two germline ends. The CDR3 length is 12 residues. CDR3: CASSLGGSPLHF. CDR3 DNA: TGTGCCAGCAGCTTAGGCGGTTCACCCCTCCACTTT.

This chain joins TRBV30 and TRBJ2-2, with D maybe TRBD2 (5 bases). Germline-derived CDR1 and CDR2 are GTSNPN and SVGIG (reference sequence). CDR3 length: 13 residues. In DNA, the CDR3 is TGTGCTTTTTACCTAGCTCGGACCGGGGAGCTGTTTTTT. As protein: CAFYLARTGELFF.

This clone was detected only once. CDR3 sequence: CASSPGLAEDTQYF. For the CDR3, the DNA is TGTGCCAGCAGTCCTGGACTAGCGGAAGATACGCAGTATTTT. This chain joins TRBV7-9 and TRBJ2-3; 10 nucleotides agree with TRBD2. Germline lookup yields CDR1 SEHNR and CDR2 FQNEAQ (reference sequence). The CDR3 covers 14 residues. V lost 6 bases, J lost 5 bases, and 5 bases stayed unmatched. Complete variable domain (other parts from reference TRBV7-9 and TRBJ2-3): DTGVSQNPRHKITKRGQNVTFRCDPISEHNRLYWYRQTLGQGPEFLTYFQNEAQLEKSRLLSDRFSAERPKGSFSTLEIQRTEQGDSAMYLCASSPGLAEDTQYFGPGTRLTVL.

This CDR3 reads CAWSALGLVYEQYF. The CDR3 DNA reads as TGTGCCTGGAGTGCCCTGGGACTCGTCTACGAGCAGTACTTC. The chain combines TRBV30 with TRBJ2-7, with D possibly matching TRBD2 (6 bases). V was shortened by 1 base and J by 3 bases, with 13 bases between the two germline ends. CDR1 GTSNPN and CDR2 SVGIG come from the germline V gene (reference sequence). The length of the CDR3 is 14 residues.

This chain links TRBV5-4 with TRBJ2-5; 8 nucleotides agree with TRBD2. Germline CDR1 and CDR2: SGHNT and YYREEE (reference sequence). Trimming cost V 9 bases and J 1 base; bases outside gene matches: 14. This CDR3 comprises 16 residues. CDR3 residues: CATSTGASGGQETQYF. For the CDR3, the DNA is TGTGCCACCTCAACGGGGGCCAGCGGGGGCCAAGAGACCCAGTACTTC.

The chain couples TRBV2 to TRBJ2-4; possibly TRBD1 for D (5 bases). The ends were cut back, 1 base at V and 8 bases at J, with 12 bases in the middle. CDR1 and CDR2 from the germline V gene are SNHLY and FYNNEI. The CDR3 extends over 14 amino acids. The CDR3 nucleotides are TGTGCCAGCAGTGAAGGGGGCAGGTCGGACATTCAGTACTTC. Its translation: CASSEGGRSDIQYF.

The chain links TRBV28 to TRBJ1-6, with D uncertain. The CDR3 spans 15 residues. The germline CDR1 and CDR2 sequences are MDHEN and SYDVKM. Trimming cost V 3 bases and J 0 bases, with 6 bases left between them. CDR3 residues: CASSFRSSYNSPLHF. The CDR3 coding sequence is TGTGCCAGCAGTTTTCGGTCCTCCTATAATTCACCCCTCCACTTT. Based on the CDR3 plus reference TRBV28 and TRBJ1-6, the full variable domain is DVKVTQSSRYLVKRTGEKVFLECVQDMDHENMFWYRQDPGLGLRLIYFSYDVKMKEKGDIPEGYSVSREKKERFSLILESASTNQTSMYLCASSFRSSYNSPLHFGNGTRLTVT.

This sequence joins TRBV3-1 (or the pseudogene TRBV3-2) and TRBJ2-7; D is perhaps TRBD1 (6 bases). CDR1 and CDR2 (germline): LGHDT, YNNKEL (reference sequence). The V end was cut by 6 bases, the J end by 9 bases, with 12 bases between. The CDR3 loop spans 11 amino acids. CDR3 loop: CASSSGVAQYF. CDR3 in DNA: TGTGCCAGCAGTTCAGGGGTCGCGCAGTACTTC.

The chain links TRBV19 to TRBJ1-2; TRBD1 matches 8 bases. With V trimmed by 9 bases and J by 6 bases, 3 bases remained unmatched. The CDR3 is made up of 11 amino acids. Germline CDR1 is LNHDA and CDR2 is SQIVND (reference sequence). CDR3 DNA: TGTGCCAGCACAGGGGGAGATGGCTACACCTTC. This gives the protein CASTGGDGYTF. The full variable domain, completed using reference TRBV19 and TRBJ1-2, is DGGITQSPKYLFRKEGQNVTLSCEQNLNHDAMYWYRQDPGQGLRLIYYSQIVNDFQKGDIAEGYSVSREKKESFPLTVTSAQKNPTAFYLCASTGGDGYTFGSGTRLTVV.

This rearrangement joins TRBV27 to TRBJ2-7; D unresolved. Germline V gene lookup returns CDR1 MNHEY and CDR2 SMNVEV (reference sequence). V was pared by 3 bases and J by 0 bases, with 12 bases between. This CDR3 region has 15 residues. The CDR3 DNA follows: TGTGCCAGCAGTTTCAGTGCCTTCCCCTCCTACGAGCAGTACTTC. Protein: CASSFSAFPSYEQYF.

This rearrangement joins TRBV5-5 to TRBJ1-3; no definite D call. CDR1 and CDR2 (germline): SGHKS, YYEKEE (reference sequence). V dropped 4 bases and J dropped 0 bases, with 8 bases sitting between them. This CDR3 is 14 amino acids long. CDR3 coding DNA: TGTGCCAGCAGCCCGACAAGCTCTGGAAACACCATATATTTT. Amino acid sequence: CASSPTSSGNTIYF.

The chain couples TRBV12-3 or TRBV12-4 to TRBJ1-2, with TRBD1 identical over 11 bases. The CDR3 has 13 residues. Unmatched junction bases numbered 3, after V lost 6 bases and J lost 6 bases. The CDR3 loop reads CASRVGQGDGYTF. The DNA of the CDR3 is TGTGCCAGCAGGGTGGGACAGGGGGATGGCTACACCTTC.

This chain links TRBV7-2 with TRBJ1-2, with D tentatively TRBD1 (6 bases). The CDR3 loop spans 15 amino acids. Trimming took 6 bases from V and 4 from J, leaving 18 bases between them. CDR1 SGHTA and CDR2 FQGNSA come from the germline V gene. CDR3 sequence reads: CASSSLMGGLYGYTF. The DNA for the CDR3 is TGTGCCAGCAGTTCCTTGATGGGGGGGCTCTATGGCTACACCTTC.

This sequence joins TRBV13 and TRBJ2-4, with 10 bases aligning to TRBD2. V lost 4 bases and J lost 0; bases outside the gene matches: 9. CDR1 PRHDT and CDR2 FYEKMQ come from the germline V gene (reference sequence). The CDR3 is made up of 18 amino acids. CDR3 sequence: CASSSWTSGEIAKNIQYF. The CDR3 DNA is TGTGCCAGCAGCTCGTGGACTAGCGGAGAGATAGCCAAAAACATTCAGTACTTC.

This clone has a handful of counts. The chain employs TRBV5-1 and TRBJ1-1; D perhaps matches TRBD1 (6 bases). V was pared by 0 bases and J by 6 bases, with 12 bases between. Germline V gene lookup returns CDR1 SGHRS and CDR2 YFSETQ. The CDR3 runs 14 residues. The chain's CDR3 is CASSLGGQAAEAFF. The CDR3 region has the DNA TGCGCCAGCAGCTTGGGGGGGCAAGCGGCTGAAGCTTTCTTT.

This sequence joins TRBV10-3 and TRBJ2-3; D ambiguous. Germline CDR1 reads ENHRY; CDR2 reads SYGVKD. V was pared by 7 bases and J by 4 bases, with 12 bases between. The CDR3 is made up of 13 amino acids. CDR3 sequence (DNA): TGTGCCATCAATCCCCCCCCATCAGATACGCAGTATTTT. Amino acid sequence: CAINPPPSDTQYF.

The V call is TRBV10-3, the J call TRBJ2-7; D perhaps matches TRBD1 (5 bases). Germline V gene lookup returns CDR1 ENHRY and CDR2 SYGVKD. V was trimmed by 2 bases and J by 4 bases, leaving 12 bases between them. This CDR3 region has 14 residues. The DNA for the CDR3 is TGTGCCATCAGTGAGACCAGGGTAGGTTACGAGCAGTACTTC. This gives the protein CAISETRVGYEQYF.